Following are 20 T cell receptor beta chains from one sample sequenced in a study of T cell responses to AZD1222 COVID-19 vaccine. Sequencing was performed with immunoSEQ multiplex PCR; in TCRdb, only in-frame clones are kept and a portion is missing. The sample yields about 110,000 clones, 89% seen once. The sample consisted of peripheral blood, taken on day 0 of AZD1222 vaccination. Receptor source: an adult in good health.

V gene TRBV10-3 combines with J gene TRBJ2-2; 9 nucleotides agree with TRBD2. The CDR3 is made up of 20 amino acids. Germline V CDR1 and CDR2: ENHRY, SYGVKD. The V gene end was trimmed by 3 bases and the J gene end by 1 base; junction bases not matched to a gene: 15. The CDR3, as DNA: TGTGCCATCAGTGAACCGAGAGATAGGGGACTAGCAAGGAACACCGGGGAGCTGTTTTTT. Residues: CAISEPRDRGLARNTGELFF.

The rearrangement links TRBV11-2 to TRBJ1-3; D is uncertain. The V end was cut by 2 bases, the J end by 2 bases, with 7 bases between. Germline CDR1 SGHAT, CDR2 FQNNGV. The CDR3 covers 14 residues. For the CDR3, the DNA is TGTGCCAGCAGCTTACAGGTCGCTGGAAACACCATATATTTT. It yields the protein CASSLQVAGNTIYF.

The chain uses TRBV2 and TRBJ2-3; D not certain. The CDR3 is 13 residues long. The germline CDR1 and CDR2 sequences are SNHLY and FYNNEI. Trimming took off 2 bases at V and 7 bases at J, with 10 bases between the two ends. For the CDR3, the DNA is TGTGCCAGCAGTGAACCCCTGAAGCATACGCAGTATTTT. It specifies CASSEPLKHTQYF.

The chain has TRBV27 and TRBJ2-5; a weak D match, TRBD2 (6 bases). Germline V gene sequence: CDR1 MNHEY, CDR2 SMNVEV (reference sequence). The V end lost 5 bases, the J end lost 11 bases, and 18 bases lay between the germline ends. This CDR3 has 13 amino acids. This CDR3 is CASSPQGLPSQYF. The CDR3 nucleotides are TGTGCCAGCAGTCCCCAGGGACTCCCTTCTCAGTACTTC.

This CDR3 is CAAGSSYNEQFF. The CDR3 nucleotides read TGTGCCGCGGGGAGCTCCTACAATGAGCAGTTCTTC. This chain connects TRBV12-3 or TRBV12-4 to TRBJ2-1, with D perhaps TRBD2 (6 bases). The V end was cut by 11 bases, the J end by 0 bases, with 8 bases between. The CDR3 is made up of 12 amino acids.

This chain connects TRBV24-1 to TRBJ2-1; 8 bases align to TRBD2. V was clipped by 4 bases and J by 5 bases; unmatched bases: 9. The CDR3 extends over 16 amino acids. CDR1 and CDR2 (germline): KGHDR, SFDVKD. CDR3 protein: CATSESGTRFNNEQFF. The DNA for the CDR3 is TGTGCCACCAGTGAATCCGGGACTAGGTTTAACAATGAGCAGTTCTTC.

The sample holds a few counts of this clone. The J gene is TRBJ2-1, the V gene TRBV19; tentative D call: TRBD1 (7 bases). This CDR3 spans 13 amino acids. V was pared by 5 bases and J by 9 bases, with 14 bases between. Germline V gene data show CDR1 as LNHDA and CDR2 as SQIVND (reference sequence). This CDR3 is CASSANRGGEQFF. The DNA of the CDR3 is TGTGCCAGTAGTGCAAACAGGGGAGGTGAGCAGTTCTTC.

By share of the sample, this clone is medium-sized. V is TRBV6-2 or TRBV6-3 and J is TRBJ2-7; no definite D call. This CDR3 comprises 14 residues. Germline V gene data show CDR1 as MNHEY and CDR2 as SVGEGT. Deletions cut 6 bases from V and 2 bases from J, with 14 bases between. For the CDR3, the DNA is TGTGCCAGCAGCCTACTTAACAACCCCTACGAGCAGTACTTC. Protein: CASSLLNNPYEQYF.

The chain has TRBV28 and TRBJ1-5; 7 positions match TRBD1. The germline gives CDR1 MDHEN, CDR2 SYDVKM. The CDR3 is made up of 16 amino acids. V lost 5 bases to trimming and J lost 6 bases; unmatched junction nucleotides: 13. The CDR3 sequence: CASSRTKGALGQPQHF. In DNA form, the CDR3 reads TGTGCCAGCAGTAGAACCAAGGGGGCGCTGGGTCAGCCCCAGCATTTT.

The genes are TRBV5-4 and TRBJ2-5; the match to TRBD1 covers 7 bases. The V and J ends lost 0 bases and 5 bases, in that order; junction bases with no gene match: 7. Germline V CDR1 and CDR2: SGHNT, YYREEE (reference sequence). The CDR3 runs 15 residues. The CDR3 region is CASSLARGRWETQYF. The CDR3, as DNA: TGTGCCAGCAGCTTGGCGAGGGGGCGATGGGAGACCCAGTACTTC.

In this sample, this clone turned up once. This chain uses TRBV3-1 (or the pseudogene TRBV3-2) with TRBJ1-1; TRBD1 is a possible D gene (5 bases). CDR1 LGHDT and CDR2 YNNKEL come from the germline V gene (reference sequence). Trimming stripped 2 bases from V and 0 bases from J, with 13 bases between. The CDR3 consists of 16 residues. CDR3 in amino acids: CASSQTPTAMNTEAFF. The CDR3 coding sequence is TGTGCCAGCAGCCAAACCCCGACAGCCATGAACACTGAAGCTTTCTTT.

The CDR3 DNA reads as TGTGCCAGCAGAGCCTCCGGGACGGTTAATTCACCCCTCCACTTT. The encoded protein is CASRASGTVNSPLHF. The V and J genes are TRBV11-1 and TRBJ1-6; weak D call: TRBD1 (5 bases). V lost 6 bases to trimming and J lost 6 bases, with 15 bases between them. The CDR3 loop spans 15 amino acids. The germline V gene encodes CDR1 SGHAT and CDR2 FQDESV (reference sequence).

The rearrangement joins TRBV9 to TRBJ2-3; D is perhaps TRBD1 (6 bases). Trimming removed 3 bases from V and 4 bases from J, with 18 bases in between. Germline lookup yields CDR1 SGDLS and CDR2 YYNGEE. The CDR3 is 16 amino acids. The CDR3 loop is CASSEGPGARADTQYF. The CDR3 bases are TGTGCCAGCAGCGAGGGTCCAGGGGCACGCGCAGATACGCAGTATTTT.

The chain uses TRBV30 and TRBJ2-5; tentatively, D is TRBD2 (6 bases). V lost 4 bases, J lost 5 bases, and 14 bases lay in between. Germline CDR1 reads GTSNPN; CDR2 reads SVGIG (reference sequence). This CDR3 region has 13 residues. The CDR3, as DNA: TGTGCCTGGAATGCGGCGGGAAGCGAGACCCAGTACTTC. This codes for CAWNAAGSETQYF.

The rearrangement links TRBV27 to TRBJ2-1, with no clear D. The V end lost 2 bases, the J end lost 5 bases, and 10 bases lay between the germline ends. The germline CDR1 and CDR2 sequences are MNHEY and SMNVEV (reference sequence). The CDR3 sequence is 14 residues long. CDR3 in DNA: TGTGCCAGCAGTTTACGTGAACTGAACAATGAGCAGTTCTTC. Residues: CASSLRELNNEQFF.

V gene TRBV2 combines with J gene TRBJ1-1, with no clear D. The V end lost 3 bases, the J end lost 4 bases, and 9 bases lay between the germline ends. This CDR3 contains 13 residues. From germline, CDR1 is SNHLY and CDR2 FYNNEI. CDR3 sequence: CASSEEGSTEAFF. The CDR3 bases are TGTGCCAGCAGTGAGGAGGGAAGCACTGAAGCTTTCTTT.

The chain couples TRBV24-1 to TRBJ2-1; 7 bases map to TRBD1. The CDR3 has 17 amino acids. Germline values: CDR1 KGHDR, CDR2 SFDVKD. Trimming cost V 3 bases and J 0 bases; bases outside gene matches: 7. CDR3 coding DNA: TGTGCCACCAGTGATCCCTCAGGGACAGTCTCCTACAATGAGCAGTTCTTC. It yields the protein CATSDPSGTVSYNEQFF.

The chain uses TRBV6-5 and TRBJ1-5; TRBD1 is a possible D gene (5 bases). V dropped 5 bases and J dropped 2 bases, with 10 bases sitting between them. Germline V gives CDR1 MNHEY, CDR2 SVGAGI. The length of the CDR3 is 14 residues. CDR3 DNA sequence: TGTGCCAGCAGTCCCAGGGATGGCAATCAGCCCCAGCATTTT. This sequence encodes CASSPRDGNQPQHF.

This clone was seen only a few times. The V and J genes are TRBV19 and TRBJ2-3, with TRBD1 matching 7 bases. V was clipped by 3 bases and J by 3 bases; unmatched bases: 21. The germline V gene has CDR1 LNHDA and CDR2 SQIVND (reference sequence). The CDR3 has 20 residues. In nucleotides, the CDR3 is TGTGCCAGTAGTATCAAAACGGGCCGGACCATAAGACAGGGAACAGATACGCAGTATTTT. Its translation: CASSIKTGRTIRQGTDTQYF. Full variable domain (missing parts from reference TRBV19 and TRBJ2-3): DGGITQSPKYLFRKEGQNVTLSCEQNLNHDAMYWYRQDPGQGLRLIYYSQIVNDFQKGDIAEGYSVSREKKESFPLTVTSAQKNPTAFYLCASSIKTGRTIRQGTDTQYFGPGTRLTVL.

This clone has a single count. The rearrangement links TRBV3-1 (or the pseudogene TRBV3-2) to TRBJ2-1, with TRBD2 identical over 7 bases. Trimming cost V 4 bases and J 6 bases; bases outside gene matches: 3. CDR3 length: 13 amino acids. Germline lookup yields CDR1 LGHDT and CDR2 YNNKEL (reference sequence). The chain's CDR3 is CASSPLASNEQFF. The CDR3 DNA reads TGTGCCAGCAGCCCACTAGCGAGCAATGAGCAGTTCTTC.